This T cell receptor (beta chain) is drawn from a study of blood T cells in healthy people across ages. Study-wide findings and caveats: Naive CD4+ cell counts and diversity both ran higher in long-lived than in aged donors. In older individuals, TCR beta diversity per million T cells was lower, falling roughly linearly with age. Since the PBMCs were unsorted, naive and antigen-experienced cells could not be conclusively compared.

V was clipped by 1 base and J by 7 bases; unmatched bases: 8. The CDR3 has 14 amino acids. Germline CDR1 and CDR2: SGDLS and YYNGEE. The second PCR ran roughly 6 to 11 cycles with a sample-barcoded 5' primer and J-beta primers. TCRdb reprocessed the 5' RACE reads with MiXCR, giving one entry per CDR3 protein. The repertoire has under 1,000,000 distinct CDR3 sequences, around 34% of them found once; the top ten carry 10% to 15%. Donor samples were obtained from healthy Caucasian individuals from Russia, aged about 6 to 95. Comments on this clonotype: Its matching antigen is unknown.

The V and J genes are TRBV9 and TRBJ2-7; 7 bases match TRBD2. The TCR originated in a man aged 18 to 35 in good health. Sequenced input: blood. CDR3 DNA: TGTGCCAGCAGCGTAATCGGGGGGTCCAATGAGCAGTACTTC. Amino acid sequence: CASSVIGGSNEQYF.